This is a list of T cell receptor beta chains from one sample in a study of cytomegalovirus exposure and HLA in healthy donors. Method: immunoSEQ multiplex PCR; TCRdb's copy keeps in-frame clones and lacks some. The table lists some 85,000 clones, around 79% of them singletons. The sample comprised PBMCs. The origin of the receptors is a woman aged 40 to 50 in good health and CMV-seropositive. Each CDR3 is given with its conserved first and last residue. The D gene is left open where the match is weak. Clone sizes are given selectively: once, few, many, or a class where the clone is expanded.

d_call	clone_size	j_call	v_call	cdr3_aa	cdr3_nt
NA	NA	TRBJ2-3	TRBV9	CASSTPVSRTSTDTQYF	TGTGCCAGCAGCACCCCCGTTTCGCGGACTAGCACAGATACGCAGTATTTT
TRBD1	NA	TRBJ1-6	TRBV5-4	CASSQQGAPHSPLHF	TGTGCCAGCAGTCAACAGGGGGCTCCACATTCACCCCTCCACTTT
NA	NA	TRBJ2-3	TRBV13	CASSLMRAVGTDTQYF	TGTGCCAGCAGCTTAATGCGCGCCGTAGGCACAGATACGCAGTATTTT
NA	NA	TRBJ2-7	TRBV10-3	CAISEILGSNAYEQYF	TGTGCCATCAGTGAAATTCTCGGGAGCAATGCCTACGAGCAGTACTTC
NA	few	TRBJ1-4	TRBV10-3	CAISHPPGATNEKLFF	TGTGCCATCAGTCATCCGCCAGGGGCAACTAATGAAAAACTGTTTTTT
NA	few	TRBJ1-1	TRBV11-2	CASSLAPRVNTEAFF	TGTGCCAGCAGCTTAGCCCCCCGGGTGAACACTGAAGCTTTCTTT
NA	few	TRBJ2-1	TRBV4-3	CASSRQGAGNEQFF	TGCGCCAGCAGCCGACAAGGGGCAGGCAATGAGCAGTTCTTC
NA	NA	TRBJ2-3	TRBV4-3	CASSHPPGEAGDTQYF	TGCGCCAGCAGCCACCCCCCCGGGGAGGCGGGAGATACGCAGTATTTT
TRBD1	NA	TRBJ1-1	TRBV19	CASSSGQTNTEAFF	TGTGCCAGTAGTTCGGGACAGACGAACACTGAAGCTTTCTTT
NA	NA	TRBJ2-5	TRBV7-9	CASSLYQQETQYF	TGTGCCAGCAGCTTATATCAGCAAGAGACCCAGTACTTC
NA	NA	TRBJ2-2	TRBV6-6	CASITGTGELFF	TGTGCCAGCATAACTGGCACCGGGGAGCTGTTTTTT
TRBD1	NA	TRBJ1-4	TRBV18	CASSPPGQGEEKLFF	TGTGCCAGCTCACCCCCGGGACAGGGGGAGGAAAAACTGTTTTTT
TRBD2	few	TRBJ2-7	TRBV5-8	CASSRWTSGSHEQYF	TGTGCCAGCAGCAGGTGGACTAGCGGGTCCCACGAGCAGTACTTC
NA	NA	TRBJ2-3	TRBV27	CASSLLFLPGDTQYF	TGTGCCAGCAGTTTATTGTTCCTACCCGGGGATACGCAGTATTTT
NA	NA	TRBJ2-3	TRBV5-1	CASSFDSKRTDTQYF	TGCGCCAGCAGCTTCGACAGCAAGAGGACAGATACGCAGTATTTT
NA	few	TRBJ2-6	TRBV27	CASSLSGTLGANVLTF	TGTGCCAGCAGTTTATCAGGGACTCTGGGGGCCAACGTCCTGACTTTC
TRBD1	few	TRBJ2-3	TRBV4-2	CASTDVTGGADTQYF	TGTGCCAGCACCGATGTTACAGGGGGCGCAGATACGCAGTATTTT
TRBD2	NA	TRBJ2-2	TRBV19	CASSPFSGSGGGELFF	TGTGCCAGTAGTCCATTTAGCGGGAGCGGCGGCGGGGAGCTGTTTTTT
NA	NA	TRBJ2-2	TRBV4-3	CASKAGNTGELFF	TGCGCCAGCAAGGCAGGGAACACCGGGGAGCTGTTTTTT
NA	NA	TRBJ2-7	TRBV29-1	CSVGQVPSGEQYF	TGCAGCGTTGGCCAAGTTCCTTCGGGCGAGCAGTACTTC
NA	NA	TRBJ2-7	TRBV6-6	CASSYSASSYEQYF	TGTGCCAGCAGTTACTCTGCCAGCTCCTACGAGCAGTACTTC
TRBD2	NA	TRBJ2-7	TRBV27	CASSPTSGLSYEQYF	TGTGCCAGCAGCCCGACTAGCGGGCTTTCCTACGAGCAGTACTTC
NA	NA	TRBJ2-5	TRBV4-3	CASSQDRGSFAQETQYF	TGCGCCAGCAGCCAAGATCGAGGGTCCTTTGCGCAAGAGACCCAGTACTTC
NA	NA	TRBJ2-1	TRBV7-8	CASSTDGGAGSGQFF	TGTGCCAGCAGCACCGATGGGGGTGCGGGGTCAGGTCAGTTCTTC
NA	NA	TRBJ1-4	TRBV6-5	CASRLGGGIGEKLFF	TGTGCCAGCAGGCTGGGGGGGGGAATAGGCGAAAAACTGTTTTTT
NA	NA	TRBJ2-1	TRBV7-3	CASSFGAGRPREWVRGNEQFF	TGTGCCAGCAGCTTCGGAGCCGGGCGCCCCAGAGAATGGGTCCGGGGCAATGAGCAGTTCTTC
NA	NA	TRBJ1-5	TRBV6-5	CASSSRLSSNQPQHF	TGTGCCAGCAGTTCTCGACTATCTAGCAATCAGCCCCAGCATTTT
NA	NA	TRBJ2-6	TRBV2	CASSEAGFRHAGANVLTF	TGTGCCAGCAGTGAAGCGGGCTTTCGACACGCTGGGGCCAACGTCCTGACTTTC
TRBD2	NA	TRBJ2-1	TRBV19	CASHSGRAYNEQFF	TGTGCCAGTCATAGCGGGAGGGCCTACAATGAGCAGTTCTTC
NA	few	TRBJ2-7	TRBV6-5	CASSSAYEQYF	TGTGCCAGCAGTTCGGCCTACGAGCAGTACTTC
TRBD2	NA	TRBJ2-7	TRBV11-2	CASSLRALSGGSFNEQYF	TGTGCCAGCAGCTTACGCGCGTTGTCGGGCGGGAGTTTCAACGAGCAGTACTTC
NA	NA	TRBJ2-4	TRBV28	CASRLQSGNIQYF	TGTGCCAGCAGGCTTCAATCAGGGAACATTCAGTACTTC
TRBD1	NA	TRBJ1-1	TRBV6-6	CASSNTGQGTTEAFF	TGTGCCAGCAGCAACACGGGACAGGGGACCACTGAAGCTTTCTTT
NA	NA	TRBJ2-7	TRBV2	CASDRERIEQYF	TGTGCCAGCGACCGGGAGAGAATCGAGCAGTACTTC
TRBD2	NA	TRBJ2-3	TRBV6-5	CASKRLAGGPDTQYF	TGTGCCAGCAAGAGGCTAGCGGGAGGGCCTGATACGCAGTATTTT
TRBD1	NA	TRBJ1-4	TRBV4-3	CASTPGQGGEKLFF	TGCGCCAGCACCCCGGGACAGGGGGGTGAAAAACTGTTTTTT
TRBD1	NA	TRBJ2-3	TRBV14	CASSHRGRQATSDTQYF	TGTGCCAGCAGCCACAGGGGGAGACAAGCCACTTCCGATACGCAGTATTTT
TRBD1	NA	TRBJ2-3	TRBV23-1	CASGHRDREADTQYF	TGCGCCAGCGGTCACCGGGACAGGGAGGCAGATACGCAGTATTTT
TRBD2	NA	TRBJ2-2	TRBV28	CASSSPGGAGELFF	TGTGCCAGCAGTTCCCCCGGGGGGGCCGGGGAGCTGTTTTTT
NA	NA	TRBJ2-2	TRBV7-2	CASSSRVSGELFF	TGTGCCAGCAGCTCCCGAGTGAGCGGGGAGCTGTTTTTT
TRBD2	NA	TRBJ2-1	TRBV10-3	CAIRSGGLSYNEQFF	TGTGCCATCCGGTCGGGAGGGCTCTCCTACAATGAGCAGTTCTTC
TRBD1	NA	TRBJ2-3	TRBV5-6	CASSGQGRWGDTQYF	TGTGCCAGCAGCGGACAGGGGCGATGGGGAGATACGCAGTATTTT
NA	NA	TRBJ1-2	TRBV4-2	CASSQDGGVRGYTF	TGTGCCAGCAGCCAAGATGGAGGGGTGAGGGGCTACACCTTC
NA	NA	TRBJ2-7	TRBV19	CASSSPREAAGYEQYF	TGTGCCAGTAGTAGTCCGCGGGAAGCGGCCGGTTACGAGCAGTACTTC
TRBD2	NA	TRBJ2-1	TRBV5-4	CASSLSGSYNEQFF	TGTGCCAGCAGCTTAAGCGGGAGCTACAATGAGCAGTTCTTC
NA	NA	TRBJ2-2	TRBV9	CASTKGGGQNTGELFF	TGTGCCAGCACCAAAGGGGGGGGCCAGAACACCGGGGAGCTGTTTTTT
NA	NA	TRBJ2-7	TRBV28	CASSTTSNYEQYF	TGTGCCAGCAGCACTACATCGAACTACGAGCAGTACTTC
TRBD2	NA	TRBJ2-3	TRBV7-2	CASSLVGGAGGGGYTQYF	TGTGCCAGCAGCTTAGTCGGGGGTGCGGGAGGGGGGGGATATACGCAGTATTTT
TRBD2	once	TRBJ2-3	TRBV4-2	CASSQESSGPTDTQYF	TGTGCCAGCAGCCAAGAATCTAGCGGACCCACAGATACGCAGTATTTT
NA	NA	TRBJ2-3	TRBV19	CASSPEGDANTQYF	TGTGCCAGTAGCCCCGAGGGCGATGCAAATACGCAGTATTTT
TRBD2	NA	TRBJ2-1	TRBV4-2	CASSQDSSGVYNEQFF	TGTGCCAGCAGCCAAGATTCCAGCGGGGTGTACAATGAGCAGTTCTTC
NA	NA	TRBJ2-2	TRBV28	CASSLLEPGELFF	TGTGCCAGCAGTTTGTTAGAACCCGGGGAGCTGTTTTTT
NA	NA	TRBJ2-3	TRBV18	CASSPTGGSTDTQYF	TGTGCCAGCTCACCCACCGGAGGTAGCACAGATACGCAGTATTTT
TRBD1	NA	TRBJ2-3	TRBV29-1	CSVERTGDRTDTQYF	TGCAGCGTTGAAAGGACAGGGGACCGCACAGATACGCAGTATTTT
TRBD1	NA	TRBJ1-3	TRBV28	CASMAGGSGNTIYF	TGTGCCAGCATGGCAGGGGGCTCTGGAAACACCATATATTTT
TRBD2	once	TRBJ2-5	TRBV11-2	CASRPQQASGRAGGTQYF	TGTGCCAGCAGACCACAGCAAGCCAGCGGGAGGGCCGGGGGGACCCAGTACTTC
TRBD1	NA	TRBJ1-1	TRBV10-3	CAISVGQGRDTEAFF	TGTGCCATCAGTGTCGGACAGGGGAGGGACACTGAAGCTTTCTTT